Shown below are 23 T cell receptor beta chains from a single sample sequenced in a study of regulatory T cells in long-lasting Graves disease. Noted time point: newly diagnosed GD, antithyroid drugs for less than 3 months. Researchers made the TCR library from RNA that was extracted from PBMCs. Through Arm-PCR of CDR3 regions and iRepertoire HTBI primers, TCR beta libraries were built. TCRdb called the multiplex PCR reads again in MiXCR, with one record for every CDR3 protein. The sample records about 200,000 distinct CDR3 sequences, roughly 18% being singletons. Sequenced here: peripheral blood mononuclear cells (PBMCs), sampled at new diagnosis, from a patient treated with antithyroid drugs. All receptors derive from a female donor with Graves disease.

This clonotype was seen repeatedly, ten times or more. The chain has TRBV18 and TRBJ2-1; 7 nucleotides match TRBD1. V lost 3 bases, J lost 5 bases, and 4 bases stayed unmatched. The CDR3 has 14 amino acids. CDR1 and CDR2 (germline): KGHSH, LQKENI. The CDR3 loop is CASSPRDSDNEQFF. CDR3 nucleotides: TGTGCCAGCTCACCCCGGGACAGCGACAATGAGCAGTTCTTC.

This clonotype was picked up a small number of times. The chain carries TRBV28 and TRBJ2-2; TRBD2 aligns across 8 bases. CDR3 length: 16 residues. Germline V gene lookup returns CDR1 MDHEN and CDR2 SYDVKM. The ends lost 6 bases at V and 1 base at J; junction bases unmatched: 7. CDR3 amino acids: CASSPPGGWNTGELFF. The CDR3 DNA follows: TGTGCCAGCAGCCCCCCGGGAGGGTGGAACACCGGGGAGCTGTTTTTT.

On this clonotype: A far larger clone is one base from this, pointing to a likely read error. The genes are TRBV7-9 and TRBJ2-7; 7 nucleotides match TRBD2. The CDR3 runs 14 residues. V trimming: 4 bases; J trimming: 7 bases; junction bases outside the gene matches: 10. Per germline, CDR1 SEHNR and CDR2 FQNEAQ (reference sequence). The CDR3 sequence: CASSSPLGGNEQYF. The CDR3, as DNA: TGTGCCAGCAGCTCGCCCCTGGGGGGGAATGAGCAGTACTTC. The whole variable domain, filled in from reference TRBV7-9 and TRBJ2-7, reads DTGVSQNPRHKITKRGQNVTFRCDPISEHNRLYWYRQTLGQGPEFLTYFQNEAQLEKSRLLSDRFSAERPKGSFSTLEIQRTEQGDSAMYLCASSSPLGGNEQYFGPGTRLTVT.

In this sample, this clonotype turned up many times. The V gene is TRBV7-2, the J gene TRBJ2-5, with 8 bases lining up with TRBD1. J was trimmed by 4 bases and V by 5 bases; bases with no gene match: 3. Germline CDR1 is SGHTA and CDR2 is FQGNSA. The CDR3 covers 13 residues. CDR3 DNA: TGTGCCAGCAGCCCAGGGACAGGAGAGACCCAGTACTTC. This sequence encodes CASSPGTGETQYF.

In the case of this clonotype: A much larger clone differs from this one at a single base, so this may be a read error. The rearrangement links TRBV11-3 to TRBJ2-1; D is unclear. This CDR3 contains 15 residues. The germline V gene encodes CDR1 SGHNT and CDR2 YENEEA. The CDR3, as DNA: TGTCCCAGCAGCTTATCAGTTGGGACCTACAATGAGCAGTTCTTC. Translation: CPSSLSVGTYNEQFF.

V usage is TRBV9 and J usage is TRBJ2-3; the D is unclear. This CDR3 spans 12 amino acids. V lost 3 bases and J 5 bases, leaving 7 bases between the germline ends. Germline V gene data show CDR1 as SGDLS and CDR2 as YYNGEE. The CDR3 DNA reads TGTGCCAGCAGCGCTGATGTAGATACGCAGTATTTT. This gives the protein CASSADVDTQYF.

A remark on this clonotype: This likely stems from a read error, as it lies one base from a far larger clone. This sequence joins TRBV6-2 or TRBV6-3 and TRBJ2-5; D gene uncertain. The tail of the sequence fits TRBJ2-7 better, so the J call may be wrong. The CDR3 is 14 amino acids. Per the germline V gene, CDR1 is MNHEY and CDR2 is SVGEGT. CDR3 coding DNA: TGTGCCAGCAGTTACGTAGTCAGAGAAAACGAGCAGTACTTC. This encodes CASSYVVRENEQYF.

CDR3 sequence (DNA): TGTGCCACCAGCAATCTAGCGGGAGGAGATACGCAGTATTTT. As protein: CATSNLAGGDTQYF. The V call is TRBV15, the J call TRBJ2-3; TRBD2 agrees at 11 bases. The CDR3 runs 14 residues. Germline assignment: CDR1 LNHNV and CDR2 YYDKDF (reference sequence). V lost 4 bases, J lost 5 bases, and 2 bases stayed unmatched.

This clonotype was picked up many times. V usage is TRBV12-3 or TRBV12-4 and J usage is TRBJ2-3; no firm D call. The CDR3 length is 14 residues. V lost 7 bases and J 2 bases, leaving 13 bases between the germline ends. The CDR3 sequence is CASKYGDNTDTQYF. The CDR3 DNA reads as TGTGCCAGCAAGTACGGAGACAACACAGATACGCAGTATTTT.

This sequence joins TRBV15 and TRBJ2-3; 9 bases line up with TRBD2. V lost 4 bases and J lost 3; bases outside the gene matches: 11. CDR1 and CDR2 (germline): LNHNV, YYDKDF (reference sequence). There are 17 residues in the CDR3. The CDR3 region has the DNA TGTGCCACCAGCATAGAGGGCCTTAGCGGGAGTACAGATACGCAGTATTTT. It translates to CATSIEGLSGSTDTQYF.

This clonotype was seen repeatedly, ten times or more. This chain uses TRBV7-2 with TRBJ2-7, with a tentative D call TRBD2 (6 bases). The germline gives CDR1 SGHTA, CDR2 FQGNSA. V dropped 1 base and J dropped 3 bases, with 7 bases sitting between them. The CDR3 covers 13 residues. The CDR3 spells CASSLVGLYEQYF. The CDR3 DNA follows: TGTGCCAGCAGCTTAGTGGGACTCTACGAGCAGTACTTC.

There are many counts of this clonotype. The V and J genes are TRBV10-3 and TRBJ1-3, with 9 bases matching TRBD1. There are 15 residues in the CDR3. With V trimmed by 4 bases and J by 4 bases, 5 bases remained unmatched. The germline V gene has CDR1 ENHRY and CDR2 SYGVKD. The CDR3 DNA is TGTGCCATCAGTGCTGGGGACAGGGTCGGAAACACCATATATTTT. Amino acid sequence: CAISAGDRVGNTIYF.

The sample holds many counts of this clonotype. J is TRBJ1-4 and V is TRBV7-9, with a possible D match to TRBD1 (6 bases). Trimming took off 5 bases at V and 6 bases at J, with 16 bases between the two ends. The CDR3 is 15 amino acids. Per germline, CDR1 SEHNR and CDR2 FQNEAQ (reference sequence). Written as DNA, the CDR3 is TGTGCCAGCAGCAGGGGCGGGGGGCGCGATGAAAAACTGTTTTTT. It is translated as CASSRGGGRDEKLFF. The full variable domain, with the rest looked up from reference TRBV7-9 and TRBJ1-4, is DTGVSQNPRHKITKRGQNVTFRCDPISEHNRLYWYRQTLGQGPEFLTYFQNEAQLEKSRLLSDRFSAERPKGSFSTLEIQRTEQGDSAMYLCASSRGGGRDEKLFFGSGTQLSVL.

Many counts were recorded for this clonotype. V gene TRBV20-1 combines with J gene TRBJ1-2, with D possibly being TRBD1 (5 bases). Germline V gene data show CDR1 as DFQATT and CDR2 as SNEGSKA (reference sequence). Trimming took off 3 bases at V and 4 bases at J, with 15 bases between the two ends. The CDR3 spans 14 residues. Here the CDR3 reads CSARGPSVPYGYTF. The CDR3 nucleotides are TGCAGTGCTAGGGGGCCCTCGGTACCCTATGGCTACACCTTC.

V usage is TRBV12-3 or TRBV12-4 and J usage is TRBJ2-1; 12 bases fit TRBD2. This CDR3 is built from 15 residues. Germline trimming cut 2 bases from V and 9 bases from J; bases unmatched to any gene: 5. The CDR3 nucleotides are TGTGCCAGCAGTTTAATGGGACTAGCGGGTAGTGAGCAGTTCTTC. Translation gives CASSLMGLAGSEQFF.

This clonotype was recorded at least ten times. The chain employs TRBV20-1 and TRBJ2-5; no definite D call. Germline V CDR1 and CDR2: DFQATT, SNEGSKA (reference sequence). This CDR3 is built from 10 residues. V was cut by 6 bases and J by 2 bases, with 4 bases left in between. The CDR3 DNA follows: TGCAGTGCGTTACAAGAGACCCAGTACTTC. Residues: CSALQETQYF.

This clonotype was detected only a few times. This may be a read error: a much more frequent sequence differs by one nucleotide. The chain combines TRBV6-1 with TRBJ1-2; D ambiguous. CDR1 MNHNS and CDR2 SASEGT come from the germline V gene. Between the trimmed V and J ends, which lost 1 base and 6 bases, there was a span of 15 bases. The length of the CDR3 is 15 residues. DNA for the CDR3: TGTGCCAGCAGTGAAGAGGTGGTGTCCATGGATGGCTACACCTTC. It specifies CASSEEVVSMDGYTF.

This clonotype was detected ten times or more. The chain recombines TRBV2 with TRBJ1-5; a weak D match, TRBD1 (6 bases). Trimming shortened V by 7 bases and J by 7 bases, and 14 bases separated the two germline ends. The V gene's germline CDR1 is SNHLY and CDR2 FYNNEI. The CDR3 has 13 residues. The CDR3 sequence: CASIEGEGQPQHF. CDR3 sequence (DNA): TGTGCCAGCATCGAGGGGGAAGGCCAGCCCCAGCATTTT.

This sequence joins TRBV12-3 or TRBV12-4 and TRBJ2-1; the match to TRBD2 covers 11 bases. Unmatched junction bases numbered 6, after V lost 5 bases and J lost 15 bases. The CDR3 extends over 12 amino acids. The CDR3 sequence is CASSAIAGGMFF. The CDR3 bases are TGTGCCAGCAGTGCCATAGCGGGAGGGATGTTCTTC.

The chain joins TRBV2 to TRBJ1-1, with a possible D match to TRBD1 (6 bases). The germline gives CDR1 SNHLY, CDR2 FYNNEI. Trimming removed 6 bases at V and 0 bases at J, with 11 bases between. This CDR3 region has 14 residues. CDR3 sequence: CASSKGGLNTEAFF. The CDR3 DNA is TGTGCCAGCAGCAAGGGGGGCTTGAACACTGAAGCTTTCTTT.

The chain uses TRBV9 and TRBJ2-3; the match to TRBD2 covers 14 bases. The J call may be incorrect, as the DNA end agrees better with TRBJ2-1. CDR3 length equals 15 residues. Germline CDR1 SGDLS, CDR2 YYNGEE. This CDR3 is CASSVEGTSGSEQFF. The CDR3 nucleotides read TGTGCCAGCAGCGTAGAGGGGACTAGCGGGAGCGAGCAGTTCTTC.

This clonotype has ten or more counts. The V gene is TRBV9, the J gene TRBJ2-5; 8 bases fit TRBD2. Germline CDR1 reads SGDLS; CDR2 reads YYNGEE. There are 13 residues in the CDR3. Germline trimming cut 4 bases from V and 5 bases from J; bases unmatched to any gene: 4. The CDR3 coding sequence is TGTGCCAGCAGCTCCAGACTAGCGGAGACCCAGTACTTC. As protein: CASSSRLAETQYF.

This clonotype showed up just a few times. A much more abundant neighbour one base away suggests this may be a read error. This chain uses TRBV12-3 or TRBV12-4 with TRBJ2-5, with D possibly TRBD1 on 5 matching bases. V was trimmed by 7 bases and J by 5 bases, leaving 14 bases between them. The CDR3 contains 13 residues. CDR3 sequence (DNA): TGTGCCAGCACCAAGTTGGGGCATGAGACCCAGTACTTC. It yields the protein CASTKLGHETQYF.